One TCR beta chain is described in this entry. The sample holds one count of this clone. The antigen this receptor binds is unknown. One base away there is no much larger clone; base qualities are not given. CDR1 and CDR2 are drawn from the germline V gene (reference sequence): MNHNY, SVGAGI. From the cysteine through the phenylalanine, the CDR3 covers 15 amino acids. The read is trimmed to its CDR3 DNA, 45 bases read in frame from base 1. V has 5 bases trimmed and J has 5 bases trimmed; junction bases matching no gene number 5. The data stem from a study of cytomegalovirus exposure and HLA in healthy donors (dated by TCRdb to 2016 to 2017). Regarding the complete study: According to a later analysis, the 120 or so validation repertoires were produced on the same platform as the 666 repertoires of the first cohort. The aim of the study was to test whether cataloging public T cell receptors could identify signatures of past pathogen exposure. In addition to the first cohort of hundreds of subjects, a separate validation cohort of approximately 130 different subjects was used. The study combined high-throughput TCR immunosequencing, statistical association of individual TCRs with disease status, and machine learning to predict cytomegalovirus infection status. The research as a whole found: All 120 or so repertoires were used to score co-occurrence in the validation cohort in a later analysis, because that analysis had no HLA typing for the cohort. In the study, some 180 TCR beta chains were listed as associated with cytomegalovirus. Of the cluster scores, 90% to 95% were above 0 in a later analysis, which found that TCRs clustered in the first cohort also tended to co-occur in the 120 or so validation repertoires. It was suggested by the authors that the approach could potentially be generalized to other disease states and immunological phenotypes. Most TCR sequences were observed very rarely across donors, whereas some public TCRs were present in many individuals. In vitro tests confirmed that three of the cytomegalovirus-associated TCR beta chains recognize cytomegalovirus antigens. Cytomegalovirus status was reported to be diagnosed by the classifier with high specificity and sensitivity in both the original and validation cohorts.

Preparation of the library involved the immunoSEQ multiplex PCR assay. In the paper's pipeline: A statistical classification framework was built for diagnosing cytomegalovirus status from the catalog of TCR beta chain sequences. TCRdb retrieved this table from immuneACCESS and kept in-frame rearrangements only. Not all clones are present; in checked studies, unresolved V genes account for under half, and no reason is known for the remainder. That table supplies the V and J calls and clone size; D and trimming were determined from the DNA. This sample is represented by some 150,000 clones; 70% to 90% of them were singletons. The top ten clones comprise about 22% of the sample. Separate from the roughly 660-subject first cohort, the validation cohort of about 130 subjects was the group to which the donors belonged.

Sequencing used PBMCs. This receptor was obtained from a man aged 18 to 29 in good health and CMV-seropositive. This chain joins TRBV6-6 to TRBJ2-4; 11 central nucleotides agree with TRBD2. The DNA is TGTGCCAGCAGTACTAGCGGGGGCTGGGAAAACATTCAGTACTTC. This codes for CASSTSGGWENIQYF.